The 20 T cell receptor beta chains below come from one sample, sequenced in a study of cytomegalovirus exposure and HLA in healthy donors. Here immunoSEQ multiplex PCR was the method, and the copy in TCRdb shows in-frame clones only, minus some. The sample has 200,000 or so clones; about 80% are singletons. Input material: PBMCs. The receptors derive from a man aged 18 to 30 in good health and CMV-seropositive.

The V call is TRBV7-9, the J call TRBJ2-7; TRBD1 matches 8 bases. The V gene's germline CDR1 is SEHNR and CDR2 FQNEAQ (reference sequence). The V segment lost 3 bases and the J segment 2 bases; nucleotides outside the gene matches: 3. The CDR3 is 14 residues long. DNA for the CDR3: TGTGCCAGCAGCTTCCCAGGGGGCCCCTACGAGCAGTACTTC. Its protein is CASSFPGGPYEQYF.

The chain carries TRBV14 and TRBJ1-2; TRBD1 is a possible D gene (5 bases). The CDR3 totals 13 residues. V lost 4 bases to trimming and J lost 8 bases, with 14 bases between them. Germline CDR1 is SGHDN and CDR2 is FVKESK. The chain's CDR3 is CASSPPGGEGYTF. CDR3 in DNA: TGTGCCAGCAGCCCTCCCGGAGGGGAAGGCTACACCTTC. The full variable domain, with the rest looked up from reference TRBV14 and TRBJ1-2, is EAGVTQFPSHSVIEKGQTVTLRCDPISGHDNLYWYRRVMGKEIKFLLHFVKESKQDESGMPNNRFLAERTGGTYSTLKVQPAELEDSGVYFCASSPPGGEGYTFGSGTRLTVV.

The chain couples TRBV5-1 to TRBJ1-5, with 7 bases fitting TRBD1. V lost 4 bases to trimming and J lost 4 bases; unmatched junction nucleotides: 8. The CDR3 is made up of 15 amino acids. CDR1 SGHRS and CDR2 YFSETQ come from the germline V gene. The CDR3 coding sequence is TGCGCCAGCAGCCGTCAGGGGGGCGGGAATCAGCCCCAGCATTTT. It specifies CASSRQGGGNQPQHF.

The CDR3 nucleotides are TGCAGCGTGAAGGGAGGGGGGAGCACAGATACGCAGTATTTT. Its translation: CSVKGGGSTDTQYF. This rearrangement joins TRBV29-1 to TRBJ2-3, with D possibly being TRBD2 (7 bases). Trimming left V 6 bases short and J 0 bases short, with 13 bases between. Germline V CDR1 and CDR2: SQVTM, ANQGSEA. CDR3 length: 14 residues.

The CDR3 sequence is CASSRDRRHYYWDTQYF. CDR3 DNA sequence: TGTGCCAGCAGTAGGGACAGACGACACTATTACTGGGATACGCAGTATTTT. This sequence joins TRBV9 and TRBJ2-3, with 7 bases fitting TRBD1. Germline V gene lookup returns CDR1 SGDLS and CDR2 YYNGEE. Unmatched junction bases numbered 18, after V lost 5 bases and J lost 6 bases. The CDR3 is 17 residues long.

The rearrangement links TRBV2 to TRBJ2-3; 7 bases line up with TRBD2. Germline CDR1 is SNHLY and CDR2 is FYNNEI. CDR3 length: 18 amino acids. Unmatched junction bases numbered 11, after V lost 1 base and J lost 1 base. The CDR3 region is CASSEVRGGSPRTDTQYF. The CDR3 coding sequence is TGTGCCAGCAGTGAAGTAAGGGGAGGGTCTCCTCGCACAGATACGCAGTATTTT.

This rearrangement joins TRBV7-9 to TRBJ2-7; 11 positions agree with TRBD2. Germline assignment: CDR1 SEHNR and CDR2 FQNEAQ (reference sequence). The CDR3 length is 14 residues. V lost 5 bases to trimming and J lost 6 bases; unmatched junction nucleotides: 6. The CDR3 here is CASSRLAGGGEQYF. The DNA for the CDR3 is TGTGCCAGCAGCCGGCTAGCGGGAGGCGGCGAGCAGTACTTC.

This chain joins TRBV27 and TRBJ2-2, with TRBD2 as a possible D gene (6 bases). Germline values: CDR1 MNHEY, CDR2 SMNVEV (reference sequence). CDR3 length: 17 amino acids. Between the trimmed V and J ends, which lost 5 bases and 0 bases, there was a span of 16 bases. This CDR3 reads CASSPSFGGSNTGELFF. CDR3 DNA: TGTGCCAGCAGTCCCTCCTTCGGGGGTTCGAACACCGGGGAGCTGTTTTTT.

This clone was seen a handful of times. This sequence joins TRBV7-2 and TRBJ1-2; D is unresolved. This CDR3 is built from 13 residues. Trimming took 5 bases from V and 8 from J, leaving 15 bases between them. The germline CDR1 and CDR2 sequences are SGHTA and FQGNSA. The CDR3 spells CASSRGVLEGYTF. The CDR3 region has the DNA TGTGCCAGCAGCCGCGGGGTCCTTGAAGGCTACACCTTC.

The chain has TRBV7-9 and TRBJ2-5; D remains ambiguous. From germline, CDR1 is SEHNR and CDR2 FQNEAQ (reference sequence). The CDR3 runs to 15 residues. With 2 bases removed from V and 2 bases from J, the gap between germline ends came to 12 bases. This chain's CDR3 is CASSLFIDRQETQYF. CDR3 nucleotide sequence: TGTGCCAGCAGCTTATTCATAGATCGACAAGAGACCCAGTACTTC.

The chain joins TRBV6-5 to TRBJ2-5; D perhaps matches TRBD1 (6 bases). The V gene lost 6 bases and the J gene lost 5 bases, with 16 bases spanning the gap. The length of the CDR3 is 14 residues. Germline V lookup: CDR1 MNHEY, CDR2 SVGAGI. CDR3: CASRLTGSGETQYF. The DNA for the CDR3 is TGTGCCAGCAGGCTGACAGGATCAGGGGAGACCCAGTACTTC.

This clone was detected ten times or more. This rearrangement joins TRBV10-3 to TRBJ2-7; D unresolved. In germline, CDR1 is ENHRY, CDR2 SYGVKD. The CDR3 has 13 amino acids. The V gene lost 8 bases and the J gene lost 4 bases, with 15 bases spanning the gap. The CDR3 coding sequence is TGTGCCATCGGTCCCCTGGGCATATACGAGCAGTACTTC. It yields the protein CAIGPLGIYEQYF.

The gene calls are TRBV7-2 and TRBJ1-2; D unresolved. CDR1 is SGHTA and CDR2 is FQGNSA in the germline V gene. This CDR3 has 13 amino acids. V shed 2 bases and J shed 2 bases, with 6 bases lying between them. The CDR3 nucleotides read TGTGCCAGCAGCTTAACTGTAAACTATGGCTACACCTTC. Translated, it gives CASSLTVNYGYTF.

CDR3 coding DNA: TGTGCTAGTGGCTTGCCCGGGGGAGGGGTTAAAGATACGCAGTATTTT. Protein product: CASGLPGGGVKDTQYF. The rearrangement uses TRBV12-5 and TRBJ2-3; 7 positions match TRBD2. After removal of 6 bases from V and 5 bases from J, the junction contained 14 bases not matched to a gene. Germline CDR1 is LGHNT and CDR2 is FRNRAP. This CDR3 is built from 16 residues. The full variable domain, completed using reference TRBV12-5 and TRBJ2-3, is DARVTQTPRHKVTEMGQEVTMRCQPILGHNTVFWYRQTMMQGLELLAYFRNRAPLDDSGMPKDRFSAEMPDATLATLKIQPSEPRDSAVYFCASGLPGGGVKDTQYFGPGTRLTVL.

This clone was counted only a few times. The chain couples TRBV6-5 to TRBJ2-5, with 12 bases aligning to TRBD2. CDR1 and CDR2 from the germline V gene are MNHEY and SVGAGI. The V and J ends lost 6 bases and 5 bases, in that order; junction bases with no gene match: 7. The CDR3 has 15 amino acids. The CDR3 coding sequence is TGTGCCAGCAGCTCCGGGACTAGCGGGTACGAGACCCAGTACTTC. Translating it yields CASSSGTSGYETQYF.

The CDR3 sequence is CASSPRLAGETQYF. The CDR3 nucleotides read TGTGCCAGCAGCCCAAGACTAGCGGGTGAGACCCAGTACTTC. The chain couples TRBV7-2 to TRBJ2-5, with 10 nucleotides matching TRBD2. The V gene end was trimmed by 5 bases and the J gene end by 5 bases; junction bases not matched to a gene: 5. Germline CDR1 reads SGHTA; CDR2 reads FQGNSA. The CDR3 loop spans 14 amino acids.

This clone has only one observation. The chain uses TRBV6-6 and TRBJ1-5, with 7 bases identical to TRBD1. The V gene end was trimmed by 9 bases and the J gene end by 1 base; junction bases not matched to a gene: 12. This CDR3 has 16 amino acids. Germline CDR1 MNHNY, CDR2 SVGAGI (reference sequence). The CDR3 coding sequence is TGTGCCAGTGGGACAGATCAAGCGCGAAGCAATCAGCCCCAGCATTTT. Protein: CASGTDQARSNQPQHF.

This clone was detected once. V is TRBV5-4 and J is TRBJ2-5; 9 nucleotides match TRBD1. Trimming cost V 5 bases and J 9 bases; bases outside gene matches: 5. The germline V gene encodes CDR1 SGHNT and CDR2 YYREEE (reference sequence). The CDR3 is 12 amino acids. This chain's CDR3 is CASSRDRAAQYF. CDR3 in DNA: TGTGCCAGCAGTAGGGACAGGGCCGCCCAGTACTTC. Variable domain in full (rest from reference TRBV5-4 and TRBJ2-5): ETGVTQSPTHLIKTRGQQVTLRCSSQSGHNTVSWYQQALGQGPQFIFQYYREEENGRGNFPPRFSGLQFPNYSSELNVNALELDDSALYLCASSRDRAAQYFGPGTRLLVL.

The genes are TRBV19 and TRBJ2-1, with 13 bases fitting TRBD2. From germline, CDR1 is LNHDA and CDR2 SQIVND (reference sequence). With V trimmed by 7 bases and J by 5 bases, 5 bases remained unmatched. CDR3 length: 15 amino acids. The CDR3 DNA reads TGTGCCAGTACCACTAGCGGGAGGGCCAACAATGAGCAGTTCTTC. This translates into CASTTSGRANNEQFF.

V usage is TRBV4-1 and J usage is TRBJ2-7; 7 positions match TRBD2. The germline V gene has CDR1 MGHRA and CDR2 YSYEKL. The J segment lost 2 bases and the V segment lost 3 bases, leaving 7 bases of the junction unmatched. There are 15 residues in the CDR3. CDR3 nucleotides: TGCGCCAGCAGCCAGCCGGGACTACCCCCCTACGAGCAGTACTTC. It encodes CASSQPGLPPYEQYF.